The 17 T cell receptor beta chains below come from one sample, sequenced in a study of T cell clonality in common variable immunodeficiency. Profiled with immunoSEQ multiplex PCR; TCRdb holds only in-frame clones, not every one. The sample presents 80,000 or so clones, none singletons. The sample was peripheral blood mononuclear cells. These TCRs come from a person aged 18-69 years in good health.

This clone showed up many times. The read comes to an end 3 residues before the CDR3 does, leaving the germline J gene to fill in the end. The chain recombines TRBV10-3 with TRBJ2-7; TRBD1 aligns across 7 bases. Losses at the gene ends were 6 bases for V and 3 bases for J; bases not matched to a gene: 8. In germline, CDR1 is ENHRY, CDR2 SYGVKD. The CDR3 spans 14 residues. This CDR3 reads CAISDGTDFYEQYF. Incomplete CDR3 DNA: TGTGCCATCAGCGACGGGACAGATTTCTACGAG.

This clone was counted many times. With the read ending 3 residues before the CDR3 end, the germline J gene is used to fill in that end. The chain has TRBV6-2 or TRBV6-3 and TRBJ2-7; 7 bases are a match to TRBD1. This CDR3 region has 14 residues. Losses at the gene ends were 6 bases for V and 4 bases for J; bases not matched to a gene: 9. CDR1 and CDR2 from the germline V gene are MNHEY and SVGEGT. CDR3 DNA (partial): TGTGCCAGCAGCCTTGACAGGGATATATACGAG. Its protein is CASSLDRDIYE. The whole CDR3 protein is CASSLDRDIYEQYF.

With regard to this clone: Read data end 3 residues before the CDR3 end; the end is taken from the germline J gene. This chain links TRBV7-2 with TRBJ1-2, with unresolved D. The germline V and J ends were trimmed by 1 base and 7 bases, with 10 bases remaining between them. Germline CDR1 SGHTA, CDR2 FQGNSA. There are 13 residues in the CDR3. The CDR3: CASSLVVPGGYTF. The part of the CDR3 DNA that was read is TGTGCCAGCAGCTTAGTGGTTCCCGGTGGC.

This clone occurred many times. The CDR3 end falls 3 residues outside the read, so it is completed with the germline J gene. The gene calls are TRBV19 and TRBJ2-1; TRBD1 might be the D (5 bases). V was trimmed by 6 bases and J by 9 bases, leaving 15 bases between them. CDR1 and CDR2 (germline): LNHDA, SQIVND (reference sequence). The CDR3 consists of 13 residues. The CDR3 bases that were read are TGTGCCAGTAGCTTAATTTCCCAGGGTGAG. Translated, it gives CASSLISQGE. The CDR3 in its entirety is CASSLISQGEQFF.

At least ten counts were recorded for this clone. The CDR3 extends 3 residues past the end of the read, so its final part is completed from the germline J gene. The chain combines TRBV20-1 with TRBJ2-4; 10 bases map to TRBD2. CDR1 and CDR2 from the germline V gene are DFQATT and SNEGSKA (reference sequence). The CDR3 length is 12 residues. The sequenced part of the CDR3 DNA is TGCAGTGCTGGCCCCGGGACTAGCGCT. It translates to CSAGPGTSA. From start to end, the CDR3 is CSAGPGTSAQYF.

This clone was observed a handful of times. The CDR3 end lies 3 residues beyond the end of the read and is filled in from the germline J gene. This chain joins TRBV7-8 and TRBJ1-4; 9 nucleotides line up with TRBD1. Germline V lookup: CDR1 SGHVS, CDR2 FQNEAQ. This CDR3 is built from 15 residues. Unmatched junction bases numbered 5, after V lost 5 bases and J lost 4 bases. CDR3 DNA, as far as it was read: TGTGCCAGCAGCACCGGGACAGGGAGTAATGAAAAA. This gives the protein CASSTGTGSNEK. The full CDR3 protein is CASSTGTGSNEKLFF.

This clone occurred many times. From the germline J gene comes the end of the CDR3, since the read stops 3 residues before it. This rearrangement joins TRBV14 to TRBJ2-4; D may be TRBD1 (5 bases). The CDR3 contains 14 residues. The germline CDR1 and CDR2 sequences are SGHDN and FVKESK. CDR3 amino acids: CASSQARELWIQYF. CDR3 DNA, as far as it was read: TGTGCCAGCAGCCAAGCCAGGGAACTATGGATT.

This clone was observed at least ten times. The read ends 3 residues shy of where the CDR3 ends; the end is completed using the germline J gene. The chain uses TRBV7-8 and TRBJ1-2, with 9 bases lining up with TRBD1. V lost 5 bases, J lost 4 bases, and 8 bases stayed unmatched. The CDR3 is 15 residues long. CDR1 is SGHVS and CDR2 is FQNEAQ in the germline V gene. CDR3 in amino acids: CASSLSADRGYGYTF. The part of the CDR3 DNA that was read is TGTGCCAGCAGCCTTTCGGCGGACAGGGGCTATGGC.

This clone was found many times. CDR3 sequence: CASSLGPGGEQYF. CDR3 DNA, as far as it was read: TGTGCCAGCAGCCTGGGCCCAGGGGGCGAG. The chain has TRBV5-6 and TRBJ2-7, with 7 bases lining up with TRBD1. The missing CDR3 end, 3 residues past where the read stops, is filled in from the germline J gene. The CDR3 has 13 amino acids. V gave up 4 bases and J gave up 6 bases; unmatched junction bases: 7. Germline CDR1 is SGHDT and CDR2 is YYEEEE.

This clone was detected ten times or more. The sequenced fragment ends 3 residues before the CDR3 boundary, so the rest is inferred from the germline J gene. The rearrangement links TRBV5-1 to TRBJ2-3; tentatively, D is TRBD1 (6 bases). Trimming took off 0 bases at V and 5 bases at J, with 13 bases between the two ends. CDR1 and CDR2 (germline): SGHRS, YFSETQ. The CDR3 sequence is 15 residues long. Partial CDR3 DNA: TGCGCCAGCAGCTTGGTCGTGGGGGCGCGAGATACG. Translating it yields CASSLVVGARDT. The full-length CDR3 reads as CASSLVVGARDTQYF.

At least ten counts were recorded for this clone. The read stops 3 residues short of the end of the CDR3; the missing end is completed from the germline J gene. The chain uses TRBV20-1 and TRBJ2-1, with 7 bases fitting TRBD1. Trimming removed 5 bases from V and 0 bases from J; junction bases left unmatched: 4. The CDR3 length is 14 residues. Germline CDR1 reads DFQATT; CDR2 reads SNEGSKA (reference sequence). CDR3 in amino acids: CSARQGSSYNEQFF. The covered CDR3 bases are TGCAGTGCTCGACAGGGAAGCTCCTACAATGAG.

This clone showed up many times. The CDR3 end lies 3 residues beyond the end of the read and is filled in from the germline J gene. The chain combines TRBV29-1 with TRBJ2-5; 9 bases are shared with TRBD2. This CDR3 spans 13 amino acids. CDR1 and CDR2 (germline): SQVTM, ANQGSEA. V lost 4 bases, J lost 3 bases, and 3 bases stayed unmatched. CDR3 DNA, as far as it was read: TGCAGCGTTGCAGCTAGCGGGAAAGAGACC. Its translation is CSVAASGKET. The full CDR3 is CSVAASGKETQYF.

The sample holds many counts of this clone. At one boundary the junction diverges from the germline segment, which might be a read error. The sequence runs out 3 residues before the end of the CDR3; the remainder is reconstructed from the germline J gene. The chain joins TRBV4-2 to TRBJ2-1; a possible D gene is TRBD2 (6 bases). The CDR3 totals 17 residues. Germline V gene data show CDR1 as LGHNA and CDR2 as YNFKEQ. CDR3 region: CASSQDAPSAAYNEQFF. The CDR3 bases that were read are TGCGCCAGCAGCCAAGATGCCCCTAGCGCAGCCTACAATGAG.

This clone was seen at least ten times. CDR3 amino acids: CASSFTTGTGELFF. The part of the CDR3 DNA that was read is TGTGCCAGCAGTTTCACGACAGGGACCGGGGAG. This chain joins TRBV6-2 or TRBV6-3 and TRBJ2-2; 7 bases agree with TRBD1. The read finishes 3 residues shy of the CDR3 end, and the germline J gene is used to complete it. The V segment lost 4 bases and the J segment 5 bases; nucleotides outside the gene matches: 4. The CDR3 runs 14 residues. Germline lookup yields CDR1 MNHEY and CDR2 SVGEGT.

This clone was seen at least ten times. The observed sequence ends 3 residues before the CDR3 terminus, with the missing tail filled in from the germline J gene. The gene calls are TRBV2 and TRBJ1-6; unclear D gene. Germline loops: CDR1 SNHLY, CDR2 FYNNEI. The CDR3 loop spans 14 amino acids. With 4 bases removed from V and 5 bases from J, the gap between germline ends came to 9 bases. The CDR3 spells CASSVTRNNSPLHF. Incomplete CDR3 DNA: TGTGCCAGCAGTGTGACACGAAATAATTCACCC.

The table lists this clone with many counts. The CDR3 bases that were read are TGTGCCAGCAGCCTGGGGCGGGGGGTCTACAATGAG. Translated, it gives CASSLGRGVYNE. The full CDR3 is CASSLGRGVYNEQFF. The chain uses TRBV11-2 and TRBJ2-1; 8 nucleotides align to TRBD2. The CDR3 goes on 3 residues after the read ends, and that part is filled in from the germline J gene. Germline assignment: CDR1 SGHAT and CDR2 FQNNGV. V trimming: 5 bases; J trimming: 3 bases; junction bases outside the gene matches: 6. The CDR3 is 15 amino acids.

This clone has ten or more counts. The read ends 3 residues before the CDR3 terminus; that terminus is restored from the germline J gene. The chain is built from TRBV5-5 and TRBJ1-1; perhaps TRBD1 as D (5 bases). From germline, CDR1 is SGHKS and CDR2 YYEKEE (reference sequence). CDR3 size: 15 residues. The V gene lost 1 base and the J gene lost 4 bases, with 14 bases spanning the gap. CDR3 in amino acids: CASSLSLGGGTEAFF. The sequenced CDR3 bases are TGTGCCAGCAGCTTGAGTTTGGGGGGAGGCACTGAA. Looking up the rest from reference TRBV5-5 and TRBJ1-1 gives the full variable domain: DAGVTQSPTHLIKTRGQQVTLRCSPISGHKSVSWYQQVLGQGPQFIFQYYEKEERGRGNFPDRFSARQFPNYSSELNVNALLLGDSALYLCASSLSLGGGTEAFFGQGTRLTVV.